This T cell receptor (beta chain) is drawn from a study of cytomegalovirus exposure and HLA in healthy donors. Findings of the study overall: CMV antigen specificity of three CMV-associated chains was confirmed in vitro.

Germline V lookup: CDR1 LGHNT, CDR2 FRNRAP. The CDR3 has 15 residues. V was cut by 0 bases and J by 8 bases, with 14 bases left in between. Sequenced by immunoSEQ multiplex PCR; TCRdb stores in-frame clones only, minus some. The data hold roughly 120,000 clones, with roughly 83% observed a single time. With regard to this clone: Its matching antigen is unknown.

The genes are TRBV12-5 and TRBJ2-1; maybe TRBD1 (6 bases). The sequencing sample was made of PBMCs. The receptor's source is a man between 18 and 29 years old in good health and CMV-seronegative. DNA of the CDR3: TGTGCTAGTGGTTTGGTACAGGCAGGGGTGGATGAGCAGTTCTTC. This encodes CASGLVQAGVDEQFF.